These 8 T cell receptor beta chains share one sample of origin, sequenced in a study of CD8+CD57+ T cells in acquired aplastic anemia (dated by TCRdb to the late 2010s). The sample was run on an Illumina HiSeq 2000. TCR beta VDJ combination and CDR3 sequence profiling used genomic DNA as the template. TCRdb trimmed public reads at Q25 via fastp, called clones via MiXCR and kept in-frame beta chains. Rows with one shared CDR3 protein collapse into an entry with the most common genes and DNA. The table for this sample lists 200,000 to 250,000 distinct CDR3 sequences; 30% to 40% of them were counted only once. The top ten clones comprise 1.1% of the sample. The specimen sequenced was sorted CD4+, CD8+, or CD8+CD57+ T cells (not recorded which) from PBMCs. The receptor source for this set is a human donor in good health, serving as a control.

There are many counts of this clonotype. This CDR3 reads CASSQEPRGRYEQYF. DNA for the CDR3: TGCGCCAGCAGCCAAGAACCCAGGGGAAGGTACGAGCAGTACTTC. The chain uses TRBV4-1 and TRBJ2-7; perhaps TRBD1 as D (6 bases). From germline, CDR1 is MGHRA and CDR2 YSYEKL. Trimming shortened V by 0 bases and J by 4 bases, and 13 bases separated the two germline ends. There are 15 residues in the CDR3.

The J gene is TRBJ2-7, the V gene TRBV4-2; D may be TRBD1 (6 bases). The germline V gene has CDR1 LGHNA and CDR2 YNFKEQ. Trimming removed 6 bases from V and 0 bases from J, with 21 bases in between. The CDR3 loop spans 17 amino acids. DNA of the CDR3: TGTGCCAGCAGTTCCGGGACACAAGGCCGAAGCTCCTACGAGCAGTACTTC. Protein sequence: CASSSGTQGRSSYEQYF.

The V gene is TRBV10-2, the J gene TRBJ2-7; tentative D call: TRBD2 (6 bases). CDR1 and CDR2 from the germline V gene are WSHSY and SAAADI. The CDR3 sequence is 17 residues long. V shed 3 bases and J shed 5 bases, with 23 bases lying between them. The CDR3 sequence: CASSESFWGESSDEQYF. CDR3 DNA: TGCGCCAGCAGTGAATCTTTTTGGGGGGAGAGCTCTGACGAGCAGTACTTC.

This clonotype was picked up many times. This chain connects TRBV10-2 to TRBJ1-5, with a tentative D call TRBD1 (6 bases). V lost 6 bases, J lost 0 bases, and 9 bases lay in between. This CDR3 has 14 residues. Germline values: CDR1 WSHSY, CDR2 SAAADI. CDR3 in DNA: TGCGCCAGCAGACAGGGTAATAGCAATCAGCCCCAGCATTTT. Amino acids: CASRQGNSNQPQHF.

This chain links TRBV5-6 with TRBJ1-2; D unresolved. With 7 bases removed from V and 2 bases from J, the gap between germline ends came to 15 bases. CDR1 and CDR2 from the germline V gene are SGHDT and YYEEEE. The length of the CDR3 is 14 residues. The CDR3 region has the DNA TGTGCCAGCTCACCACTGGGAACAAACTATGGCTACACCTTC. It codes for CASSPLGTNYGYTF.

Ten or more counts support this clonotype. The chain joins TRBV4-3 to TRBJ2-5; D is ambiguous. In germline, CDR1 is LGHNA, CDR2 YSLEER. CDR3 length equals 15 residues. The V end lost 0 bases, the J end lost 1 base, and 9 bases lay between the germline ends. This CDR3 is CASSQELQLQETQYF. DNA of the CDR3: TGCGCCAGCAGCCAAGAATTACAGCTCCAAGAGACCCAGTACTTC.

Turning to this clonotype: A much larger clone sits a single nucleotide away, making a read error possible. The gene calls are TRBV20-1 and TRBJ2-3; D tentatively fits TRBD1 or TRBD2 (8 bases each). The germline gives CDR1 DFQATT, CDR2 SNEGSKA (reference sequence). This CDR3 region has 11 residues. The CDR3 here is CSAQGASGPRF. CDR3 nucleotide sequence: TGCAGTGCCCAGGGGGCTAGCGGGCCGCGTTTT.

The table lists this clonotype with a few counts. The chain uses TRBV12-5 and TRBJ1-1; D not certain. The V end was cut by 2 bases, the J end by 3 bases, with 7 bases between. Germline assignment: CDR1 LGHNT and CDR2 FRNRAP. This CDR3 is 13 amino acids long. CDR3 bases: TGTGCTAGTGGTTTGTGGGGATACACTGAAGCTTTCTTT. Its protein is CASGLWGYTEAFF. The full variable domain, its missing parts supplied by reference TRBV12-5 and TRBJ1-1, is DARVTQTPRHKVTEMGQEVTMRCQPILGHNTVFWYRQTMMQGLELLAYFRNRAPLDDSGMPKDRFSAEMPDATLATLKIQPSEPRDSAVYFCASGLWGYTEAFFGQGTRLTVV.